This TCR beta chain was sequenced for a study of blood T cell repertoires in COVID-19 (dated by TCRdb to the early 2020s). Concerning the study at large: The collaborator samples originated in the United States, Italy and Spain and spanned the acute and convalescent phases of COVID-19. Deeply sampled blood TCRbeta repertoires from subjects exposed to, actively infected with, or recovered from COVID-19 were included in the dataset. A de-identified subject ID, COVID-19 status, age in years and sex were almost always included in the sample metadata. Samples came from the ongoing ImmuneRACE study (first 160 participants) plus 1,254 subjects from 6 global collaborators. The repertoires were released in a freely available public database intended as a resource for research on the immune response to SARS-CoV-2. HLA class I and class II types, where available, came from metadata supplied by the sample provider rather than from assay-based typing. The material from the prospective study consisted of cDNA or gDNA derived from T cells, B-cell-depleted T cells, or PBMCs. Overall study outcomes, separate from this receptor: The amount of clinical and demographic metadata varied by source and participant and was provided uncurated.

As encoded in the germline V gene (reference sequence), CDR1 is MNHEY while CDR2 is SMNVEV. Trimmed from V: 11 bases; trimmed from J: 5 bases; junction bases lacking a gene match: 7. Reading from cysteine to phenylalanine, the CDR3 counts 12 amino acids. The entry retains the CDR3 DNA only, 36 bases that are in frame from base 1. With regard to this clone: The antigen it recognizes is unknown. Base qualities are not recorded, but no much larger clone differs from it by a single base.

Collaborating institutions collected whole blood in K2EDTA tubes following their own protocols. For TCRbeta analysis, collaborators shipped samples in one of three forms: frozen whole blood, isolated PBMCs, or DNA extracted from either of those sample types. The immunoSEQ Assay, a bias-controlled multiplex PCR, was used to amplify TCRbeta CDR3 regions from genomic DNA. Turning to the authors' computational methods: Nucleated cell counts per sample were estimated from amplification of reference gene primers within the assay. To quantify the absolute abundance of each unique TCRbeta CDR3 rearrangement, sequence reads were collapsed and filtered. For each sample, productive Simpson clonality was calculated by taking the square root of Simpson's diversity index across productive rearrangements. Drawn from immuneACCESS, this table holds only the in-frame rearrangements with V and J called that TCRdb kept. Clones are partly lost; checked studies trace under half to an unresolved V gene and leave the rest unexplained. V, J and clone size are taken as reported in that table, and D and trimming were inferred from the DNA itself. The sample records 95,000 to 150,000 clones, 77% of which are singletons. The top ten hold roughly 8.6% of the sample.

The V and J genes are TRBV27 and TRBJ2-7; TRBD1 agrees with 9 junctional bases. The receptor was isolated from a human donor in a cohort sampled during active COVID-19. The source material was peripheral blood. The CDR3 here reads CAGGQGKNEQYF. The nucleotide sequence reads TGTGCCGGAGGACAGGGGAAGAACGAGCAGTACTTC.